A selection of T cell receptor beta chains follows, all from one sample in a study of T-cell memory formation after mild COVID-19. TCRdb fed the 5' RACE reads into MiXCR, producing one record per CDR3 protein. This sample has 550,000 to 700,000 distinct CDR3 sequences, with 17% found just once. The sequenced material came from PBMCs or a T cell subset sorted from them (not recorded which). These receptors originate from an adult woman who had mild COVID-19 (a few samples of this study predate the infection). Cell type and time point are not known. CDR3s include the opening cysteine and the closing phenylalanine or tryptophan. Fields, in order: J gene, D gene, clone size, V gene, CDR3 DNA, CDR3 protein. D genes are given only for firm matches. The size field is filled for only some rows; it gives once, few, many or a size class.

j_call: TRBJ2-5; d_call: NA; clone_size: many; v_call: TRBV2; cdr3_nt: TGTGCCAGCAGGACTCGAGGCGCACAAGAGACCCAGTACTTC; cdr3_aa: CASRTRGAQETQYF
j_call: TRBJ2-7; d_call: NA; clone_size: few; v_call: TRBV29-1; cdr3_nt: TGCAGCGTTGAAGGGGCTAGCGTGAGATTGGGGGAGCAGTACTTC; cdr3_aa: CSVEGASVRLGEQYF
j_call: TRBJ2-1; d_call: TRBD2; clone_size: few; v_call: TRBV7-2; cdr3_nt: TGTGCCAGCAGCCAAGAGACTAGCGGCAATGAGCAGTTCTTC; cdr3_aa: CASSQETSGNEQFF
j_call: TRBJ1-1; d_call: NA; clone_size: once; v_call: TRBV12-3/TRBV12-4; cdr3_nt: TGTGCCAGCAGTTTAAGTGGGATCCCCCGCCAAATCAAAGCTTTCTTT; cdr3_aa: CASSLSGIPRQIKAFF
j_call: TRBJ2-2; d_call: NA; clone_size: NA; v_call: TRBV29-1; cdr3_nt: TGCAGCGCTCATCGGGACACCGGGGAGCTGTTTTTT; cdr3_aa: CSAHRDTGELFF
j_call: TRBJ2-3; d_call: TRBD2; clone_size: NA; v_call: TRBV4-1; cdr3_nt: TGCGCCAGCAGCTCCCGGGGTAGCGGGGGGGCCACAGATACGCAGTATTTT; cdr3_aa: CASSSRGSGGATDTQYF
j_call: TRBJ1-6; d_call: NA; clone_size: few; v_call: TRBV5-1; cdr3_nt: TGCGCCAGCAGGGATTCTCTTTCCTCCCTCCACTTT; cdr3_aa: CASRDSLSSLHF
j_call: TRBJ1-2; d_call: NA; clone_size: NA; v_call: TRBV7-9; cdr3_nt: TGTGCCAGCAGCTCTCCTCAGGGAAATGGCTACACCTTC; cdr3_aa: CASSSPQGNGYTF
j_call: TRBJ2-7; d_call: NA; clone_size: NA; v_call: TRBV27; cdr3_nt: TGTGCCAGCAGTTTAGGTGGAGGTTCGCATTACGAGCAGTACTTC; cdr3_aa: CASSLGGGSHYEQYF
j_call: TRBJ2-1; d_call: NA; clone_size: many; v_call: TRBV27; cdr3_nt: TGTGCCAGCGGTTCCAGCTCCTACAATGAGCAGTTCTTC; cdr3_aa: CASGSSSYNEQFF
j_call: TRBJ1-2; d_call: NA; clone_size: few; v_call: TRBV18; cdr3_nt: TGTGCCAGCTCACAACAGGGTGACTATGGCTACACCTTC; cdr3_aa: CASSQQGDYGYTF
j_call: TRBJ2-3; d_call: NA; clone_size: NA; v_call: TRBV3-1; cdr3_nt: TGTGCCAGCAGCCAAGCCGGAACCACAGATACGCAGTATTTT; cdr3_aa: CASSQAGTTDTQYF
j_call: TRBJ1-5; d_call: NA; clone_size: NA; v_call: TRBV7-9; cdr3_nt: TGTGCCAGCAGCCTTTCGGGGGGCTTCGATCAGCCCCAGCATTTT; cdr3_aa: CASSLSGGFDQPQHF
j_call: TRBJ1-1; d_call: NA; clone_size: few; v_call: TRBV6-5; cdr3_nt: TGTGCCAGCAGTTTACGCAGGGAAGGCACTGAAGCTTTCTTT; cdr3_aa: CASSLRREGTEAFF
j_call: TRBJ2-7; d_call: NA; clone_size: NA; v_call: TRBV9; cdr3_nt: TGTGCCAGCAGCGTTATGTACGGGGGTTCGGTGTACGAGCAGTACTTC; cdr3_aa: CASSVMYGGSVYEQYF
j_call: TRBJ2-5; d_call: NA; clone_size: few; v_call: TRBV29-1; cdr3_nt: TGCAGCGTTGTAGGGGAAGAGACCCAGTACTTC; cdr3_aa: CSVVGEETQYF
j_call: TRBJ1-1; d_call: NA; clone_size: NA; v_call: TRBV7-9; cdr3_nt: TGTGCCAGCAGCTTGGGACTGACACAAATGAACACTGAAGCTTTCTTT; cdr3_aa: CASSLGLTQMNTEAFF
j_call: TRBJ2-1; d_call: NA; clone_size: few; v_call: TRBV5-1; cdr3_nt: TGCGCCAGCAGCTCGGGTGTTGGGCAGCCCTACAATGAGCAGTTCTTC; cdr3_aa: CASSSGVGQPYNEQFF
j_call: TRBJ2-1; d_call: TRBD2; clone_size: NA; v_call: TRBV12-3/TRBV12-4; cdr3_nt: TGTGCCAGCAGTTTAGGCGGGGGGGGTGACAATGAGCAGTTCTTC; cdr3_aa: CASSLGGGGDNEQFF
j_call: TRBJ1-2; d_call: NA; clone_size: NA; v_call: TRBV3-1; cdr3_nt: TGTGCCAGCAGCCAAGACCTGTGGTCCTATGGCTACACCTTC; cdr3_aa: CASSQDLWSYGYTF
j_call: TRBJ2-7; d_call: NA; clone_size: many; v_call: TRBV12-3/TRBV12-4; cdr3_nt: TGTGCCAGCAGTTCCTTCTACGAGCAGTACTTC; cdr3_aa: CASSSFYEQYF
j_call: TRBJ1-4; d_call: NA; clone_size: NA; v_call: TRBV7-8; cdr3_nt: TGTGCCAGCAGCGCACAGGGCTGGGGTGAAAAACTGTTTTTT; cdr3_aa: CASSAQGWGEKLFF
j_call: TRBJ2-5; d_call: NA; clone_size: few; v_call: TRBV6-5; cdr3_nt: TGTGCCAGCAGTTACGACGGGGAGACCCAGTACTTC; cdr3_aa: CASSYDGETQYF
j_call: TRBJ2-6; d_call: TRBD2; clone_size: NA; v_call: TRBV9; cdr3_nt: TGTGCCAGCAGCGATCGACTAGCGTCCGACTCTGGGGCCAACGTCCTGACTTTC; cdr3_aa: CASSDRLASDSGANVLTF
j_call: TRBJ2-5; d_call: NA; clone_size: NA; v_call: TRBV6-5; cdr3_nt: TGTGCCAGCAGTTACACCGGAAAGACCCAGTACTTC; cdr3_aa: CASSYTGKTQYF
j_call: TRBJ1-1; d_call: NA; clone_size: few; v_call: TRBV7-2; cdr3_nt: TGTGCCAGCAGCCGTACCTCTGGATGGGGGGCGTTAAACACTGAAGCTTTCTTT; cdr3_aa: CASSRTSGWGALNTEAFF
j_call: TRBJ2-7; d_call: TRBD1; clone_size: few; v_call: TRBV5-1; cdr3_nt: TGCGCCAGCAGCTTTACCGGGACAGGGTACGAGCAGTACTTC; cdr3_aa: CASSFTGTGYEQYF
j_call: TRBJ1-1; d_call: NA; clone_size: NA; v_call: TRBV2; cdr3_nt: TGTGCCAGCAACTTCCGCTCTGAAGCTTTCTTT; cdr3_aa: CASNFRSEAFF
j_call: TRBJ1-2; d_call: TRBD1; clone_size: few; v_call: TRBV6-5; cdr3_nt: TGTGCCAGCCAGGGGGACTATGGCTACACCTTC; cdr3_aa: CASQGDYGYTF
j_call: TRBJ2-1; d_call: NA; clone_size: few; v_call: TRBV20-1; cdr3_nt: TGCAGTGCCTTCTCCACTGACCTCTACAATGAGCAGTTCTTC; cdr3_aa: CSAFSTDLYNEQFF
j_call: TRBJ2-2; d_call: NA; clone_size: many; v_call: TRBV10-3; cdr3_nt: TGTGCCATCAGTGAGAGCGGTTGGGGCACCGGGGAGCTGTTTTTT; cdr3_aa: CAISESGWGTGELFF
j_call: TRBJ2-5; d_call: TRBD1; clone_size: once; v_call: TRBV6-6; cdr3_nt: TGTGCCAGCAGCACTGCCGGGACAGGTCGTGAGACCCAGTACTTC; cdr3_aa: CASSTAGTGRETQYF
j_call: TRBJ2-2; d_call: TRBD1; clone_size: NA; v_call: TRBV28; cdr3_nt: TGTGCCAGCACAAACGTACAGGGGGCGGCCGGGGAGCTGTTTTTT; cdr3_aa: CASTNVQGAAGELFF
j_call: TRBJ2-5; d_call: NA; clone_size: few; v_call: TRBV7-9; cdr3_nt: TGTGCTCTTGGTGGCGGCCAAGAGACCCAGTACTTC; cdr3_aa: CALGGGQETQYF
j_call: TRBJ2-3; d_call: NA; clone_size: many; v_call: TRBV5-1; cdr3_nt: TGCGCCAGCAGCGCAGACGGGACGAATACGCAGTATTTT; cdr3_aa: CASSADGTNTQYF
j_call: TRBJ2-1; d_call: NA; clone_size: NA; v_call: TRBV24-1; cdr3_nt: TGTGCCACCAGTGATTTGAGAGGGGAGTCCTACAATGAGCAGTTCTTC; cdr3_aa: CATSDLRGESYNEQFF
j_call: TRBJ2-3; d_call: TRBD1; clone_size: few; v_call: TRBV9; cdr3_nt: TGTGCCAGCAGCGTACATGACAGGGGAGTGAGCACAGATACGCAGTATTTT; cdr3_aa: CASSVHDRGVSTDTQYF
j_call: TRBJ2-1; d_call: NA; clone_size: NA; v_call: TRBV6-5; cdr3_nt: TGTGCCAGCAGTTACTCCCTGGGGACTTCTCACAATGAGCAGTTCTTC; cdr3_aa: CASSYSLGTSHNEQFF
j_call: TRBJ2-5; d_call: NA; clone_size: few; v_call: TRBV20-1; cdr3_nt: TGCAGTGCCGACCCACTACAACGCAGGGACTCTTTAGAGACCCAGTACTTC; cdr3_aa: CSADPLQRRDSLETQYF
j_call: TRBJ1-3; d_call: TRBD1; clone_size: NA; v_call: TRBV28; cdr3_nt: TGTGCCAGCAGTTTCGCAGACAGGGGGCCTGGAAACACCATATATTTT; cdr3_aa: CASSFADRGPGNTIYF
j_call: TRBJ2-5; d_call: NA; clone_size: few; v_call: TRBV20-1; cdr3_nt: TGCAGTGCTAACCCCTTTGGGGGACCCGGGGCCCAAGAGACCCAGTACTTC; cdr3_aa: CSANPFGGPGAQETQYF
j_call: TRBJ2-3; d_call: NA; clone_size: few; v_call: TRBV29-1; cdr3_nt: TGCAGCGTTGAATGGGCACCTAGCACAGATACGCAGTATTTT; cdr3_aa: CSVEWAPSTDTQYF
j_call: TRBJ1-5; d_call: NA; clone_size: few; v_call: TRBV12-3/TRBV12-4; cdr3_nt: TGTGCCAGCAGTCTCAGTTGGGGCAATCAGCCCCAGCATTTT; cdr3_aa: CASSLSWGNQPQHF
j_call: TRBJ2-1; d_call: NA; clone_size: many; v_call: TRBV18; cdr3_nt: TGTGCCAGCTCGACTTCCTACAATGAGCAGTTCTTC; cdr3_aa: CASSTSYNEQFF
j_call: TRBJ1-5; d_call: NA; clone_size: NA; v_call: TRBV24-1; cdr3_nt: TGTGCCACCAGTGATCCTTCGAACCGCGGAGAGGGCAATCAGCCCCAGCATTTT; cdr3_aa: CATSDPSNRGEGNQPQHF
j_call: TRBJ2-1; d_call: NA; clone_size: NA; v_call: TRBV2; cdr3_nt: TGTGCCAGCAGTGACCGTGAGTGGGACTCCAACAATGAGCAGTTCTTC; cdr3_aa: CASSDREWDSNNEQFF
j_call: TRBJ1-3; d_call: NA; clone_size: NA; v_call: TRBV5-1; cdr3_nt: TGCGCCAGCAGCTTGGAGTTTAGGGCATCTGGAAACACCATATATTTT; cdr3_aa: CASSLEFRASGNTIYF
j_call: TRBJ2-2; d_call: NA; clone_size: few; v_call: TRBV12-3/TRBV12-4; cdr3_nt: TGTGCCAGCAGGGGCCTAGCCCTGGGTACCGGGGAGCTGTTTTTT; cdr3_aa: CASRGLALGTGELFF
j_call: TRBJ1-1; d_call: TRBD1; clone_size: NA; v_call: TRBV5-1; cdr3_nt: TGCGCCAGCAGCGCCAGGGGGGCTGAAGCTTTCTTT; cdr3_aa: CASSARGAEAFF
j_call: TRBJ2-1; d_call: TRBD1; clone_size: few; v_call: TRBV3-1; cdr3_nt: TGTGCCAGCAGCCAAGATGGGGGGACAGGAGGGTTTGAGCAGTTCTTC; cdr3_aa: CASSQDGGTGGFEQFF
j_call: TRBJ2-1; d_call: NA; clone_size: NA; v_call: TRBV27; cdr3_nt: TGTGCCAGCAGTCGATTGCCGTTCGGCGAGCAGTTCTTC; cdr3_aa: CASSRLPFGEQFF
j_call: TRBJ2-1; d_call: NA; clone_size: NA; v_call: TRBV15; cdr3_nt: TGTGCCACCAGCAGAGCGGCGGGGCCAACCTACAATGAGCAGTTCTTC; cdr3_aa: CATSRAAGPTYNEQFF
j_call: TRBJ2-5; d_call: NA; clone_size: NA; v_call: TRBV11-2; cdr3_nt: TGTGCCAGCAGCTATCAGGACGGAAAAGAGACCCAGTACTTC; cdr3_aa: CASSYQDGKETQYF
j_call: TRBJ1-5; d_call: NA; clone_size: few; v_call: TRBV6-2/TRBV6-3; cdr3_nt: TGTGCCAGCAGGATGGATAGCAATCAGCCCCAGCATTTT; cdr3_aa: CASRMDSNQPQHF
j_call: TRBJ1-4; d_call: NA; clone_size: few; v_call: TRBV6-5; cdr3_nt: TGTGCCAGCAGTTACGGGGAAAAACTGTTTTTT; cdr3_aa: CASSYGEKLFF
j_call: TRBJ2-3; d_call: TRBD2; clone_size: NA; v_call: TRBV4-3; cdr3_nt: TGCGCCAGCAGCCTCGGGGGACAGGGGTCTAGCGGGAGGGCGGATACGCAGTATTTT; cdr3_aa: CASSLGGQGSSGRADTQYF